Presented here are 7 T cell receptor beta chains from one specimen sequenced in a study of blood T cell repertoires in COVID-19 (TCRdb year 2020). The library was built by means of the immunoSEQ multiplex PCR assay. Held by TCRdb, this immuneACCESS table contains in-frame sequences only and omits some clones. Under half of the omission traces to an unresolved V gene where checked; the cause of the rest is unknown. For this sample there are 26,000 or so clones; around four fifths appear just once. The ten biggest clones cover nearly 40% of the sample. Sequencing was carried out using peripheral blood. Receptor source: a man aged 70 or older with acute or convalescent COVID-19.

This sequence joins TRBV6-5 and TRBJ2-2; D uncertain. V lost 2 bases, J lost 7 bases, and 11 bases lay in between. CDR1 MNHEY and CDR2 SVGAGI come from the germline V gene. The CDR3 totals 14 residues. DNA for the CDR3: TGTGCCAGCAGTTACCCCTCTGGCGGCGGGGAGCTGTTTTTT. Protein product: CASSYPSGGGELFF.

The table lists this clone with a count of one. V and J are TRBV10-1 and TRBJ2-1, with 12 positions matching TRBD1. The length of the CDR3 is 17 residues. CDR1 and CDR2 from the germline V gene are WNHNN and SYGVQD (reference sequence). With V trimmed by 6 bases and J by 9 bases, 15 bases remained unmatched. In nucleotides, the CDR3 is TGCGCCAGCAGGTGTCTTCCGGGACAGGGGGCGCGTGGTGAGCAGTTCTTC. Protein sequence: CASRCLPGQGARGEQFF.

As DNA, the CDR3 is TGTGCCATCAGTGAGGGACAGGGCGACTATGGCTACACCTTC. It encodes CAISEGQGDYGYTF. The chain employs TRBV10-3 and TRBJ1-2; 8 bases match TRBD1. V lost 2 bases, J lost 3 bases, and 2 bases stayed unmatched. Germline V lookup: CDR1 ENHRY, CDR2 SYGVKD. This CDR3 comprises 14 residues.

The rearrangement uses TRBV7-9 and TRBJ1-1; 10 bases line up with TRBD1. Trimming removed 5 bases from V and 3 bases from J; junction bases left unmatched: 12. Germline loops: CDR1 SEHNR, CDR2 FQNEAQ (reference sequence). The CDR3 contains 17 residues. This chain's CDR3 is CASSPRGQGLKDTEAFF. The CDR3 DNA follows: TGTGCCAGCAGCCCTAGGGGACAGGGGCTGAAAGACACTGAAGCTTTCTTT.

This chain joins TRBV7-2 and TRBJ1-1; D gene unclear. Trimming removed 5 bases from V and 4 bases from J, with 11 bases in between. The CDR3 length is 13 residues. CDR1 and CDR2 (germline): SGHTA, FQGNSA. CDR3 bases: TGTGCCAGCAGCACGACTCAGTTCACTGAAGCTTTCTTT. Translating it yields CASSTTQFTEAFF.

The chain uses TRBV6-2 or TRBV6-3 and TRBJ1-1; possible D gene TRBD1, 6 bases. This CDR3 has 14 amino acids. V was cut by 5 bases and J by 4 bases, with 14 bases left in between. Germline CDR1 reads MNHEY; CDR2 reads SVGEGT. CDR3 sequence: CASSGTSRSTEAFF. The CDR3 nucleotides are TGTGCCAGCAGTGGGACAAGTAGAAGCACTGAAGCTTTCTTT.

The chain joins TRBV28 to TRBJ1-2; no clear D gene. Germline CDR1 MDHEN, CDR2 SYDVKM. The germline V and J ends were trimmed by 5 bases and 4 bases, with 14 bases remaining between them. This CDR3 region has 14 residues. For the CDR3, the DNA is TGTGCCAGCAGTGCGACCGGGGAGAGCTATGGCTACACCTTC. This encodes CASSATGESYGYTF.